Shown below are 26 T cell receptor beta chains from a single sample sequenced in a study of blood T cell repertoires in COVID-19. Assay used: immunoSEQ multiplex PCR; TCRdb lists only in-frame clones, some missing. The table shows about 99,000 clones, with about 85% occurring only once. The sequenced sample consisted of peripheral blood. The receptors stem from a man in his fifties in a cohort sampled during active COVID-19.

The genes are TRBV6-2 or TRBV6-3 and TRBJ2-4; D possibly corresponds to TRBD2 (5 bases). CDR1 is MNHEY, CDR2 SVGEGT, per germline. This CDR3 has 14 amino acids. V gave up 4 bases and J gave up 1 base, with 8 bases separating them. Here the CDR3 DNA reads TGTGCCAGCAGTTTAGCGTTGGCCAAAAACATTCAGTACTTC. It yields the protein CASSLALAKNIQYF.

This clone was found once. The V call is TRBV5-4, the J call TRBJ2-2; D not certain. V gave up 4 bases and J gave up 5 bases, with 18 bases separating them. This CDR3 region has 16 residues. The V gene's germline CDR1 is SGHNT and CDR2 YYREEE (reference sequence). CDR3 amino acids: CASSTNLGLRTGELFF. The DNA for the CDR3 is TGTGCCAGCAGCACCAACCTCGGGTTGAGGACCGGGGAGCTGTTTTTT.

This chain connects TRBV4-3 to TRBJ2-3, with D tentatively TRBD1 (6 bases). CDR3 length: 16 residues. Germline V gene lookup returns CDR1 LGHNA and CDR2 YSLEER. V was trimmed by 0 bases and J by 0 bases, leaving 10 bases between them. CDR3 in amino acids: CASSQETDRSTDTQYF. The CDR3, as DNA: TGCGCCAGCAGCCAAGAAACCGACAGGAGCACAGATACGCAGTATTTT.

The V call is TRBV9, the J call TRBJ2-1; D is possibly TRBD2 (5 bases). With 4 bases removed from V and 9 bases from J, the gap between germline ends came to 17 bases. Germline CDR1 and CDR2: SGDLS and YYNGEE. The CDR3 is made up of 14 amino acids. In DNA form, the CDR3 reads TGTGCCAGCAGCCCTACCGCCGAGGGTAGTGAGCAGTTCTTC. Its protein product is CASSPTAEGSEQFF. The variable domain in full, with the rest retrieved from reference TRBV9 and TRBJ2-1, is DSGVTQTPKHLITATGQRVTLRCSPRSGDLSVYWYQQSLDQGLQFLIQYYNGEERAKGNILERFSAQQFPDLHSELNLSSLELGDSALYFCASSPTAEGSEQFFGPGTRLTVL.

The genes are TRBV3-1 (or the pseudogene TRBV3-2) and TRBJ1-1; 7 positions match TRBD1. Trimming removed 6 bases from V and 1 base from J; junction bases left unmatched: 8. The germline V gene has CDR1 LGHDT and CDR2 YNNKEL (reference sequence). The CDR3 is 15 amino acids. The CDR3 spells CASSLRQGSNTEAFF. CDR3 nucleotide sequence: TGTGCCAGCAGTCTAAGACAGGGATCGAACACTGAAGCTTTCTTT.

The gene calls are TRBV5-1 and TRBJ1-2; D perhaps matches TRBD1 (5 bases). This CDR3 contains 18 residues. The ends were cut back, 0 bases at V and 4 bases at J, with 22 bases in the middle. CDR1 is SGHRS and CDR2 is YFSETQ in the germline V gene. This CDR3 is CASSLGGLTMQDLYGYTF. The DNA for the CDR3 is TGCGCCAGCAGCTTGGGGGGACTTACAATGCAAGACCTCTATGGCTACACCTTC.

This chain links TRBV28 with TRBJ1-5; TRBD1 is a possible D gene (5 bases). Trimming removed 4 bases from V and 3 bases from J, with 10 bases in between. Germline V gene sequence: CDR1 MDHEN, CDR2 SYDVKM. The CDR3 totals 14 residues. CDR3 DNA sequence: TGTGCCAGCAGTTACCAGGGATTCAATCAGCCCCAGCATTTT. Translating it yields CASSYQGFNQPQHF.

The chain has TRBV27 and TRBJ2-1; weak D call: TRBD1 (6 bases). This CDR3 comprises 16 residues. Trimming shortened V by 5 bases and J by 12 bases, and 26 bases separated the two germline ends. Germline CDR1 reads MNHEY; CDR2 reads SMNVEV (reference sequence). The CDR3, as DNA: TGTGCCAGCAGTCCATCCCTAGGGACACCGATCGATGGGCAGTTCTTC. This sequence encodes CASSPSLGTPIDGQFF.

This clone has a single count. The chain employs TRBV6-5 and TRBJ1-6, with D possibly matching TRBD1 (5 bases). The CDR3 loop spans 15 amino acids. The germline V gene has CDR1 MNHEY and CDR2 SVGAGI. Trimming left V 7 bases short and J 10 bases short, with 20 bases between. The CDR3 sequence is CASTMTRGELSPLHF. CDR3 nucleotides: TGTGCCAGCACCATGACAAGGGGTGAGTTATCACCCCTCCACTTT.

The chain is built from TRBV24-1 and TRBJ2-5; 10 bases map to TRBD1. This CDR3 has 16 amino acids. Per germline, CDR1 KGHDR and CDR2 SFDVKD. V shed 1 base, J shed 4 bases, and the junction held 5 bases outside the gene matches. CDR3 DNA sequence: TGTGCCACCAGTGATTTCGAGACAGGGGGCGGAGAGACCCAGTACTTC. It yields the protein CATSDFETGGGETQYF.

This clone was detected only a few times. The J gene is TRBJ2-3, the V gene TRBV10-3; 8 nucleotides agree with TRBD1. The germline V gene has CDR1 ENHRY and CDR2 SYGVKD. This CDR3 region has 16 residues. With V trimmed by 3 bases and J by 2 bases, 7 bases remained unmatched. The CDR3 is CAISDRLRGPTDTQYF. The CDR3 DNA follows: TGTGCCATCAGTGATCGACTCAGGGGGCCCACAGATACGCAGTATTTT.

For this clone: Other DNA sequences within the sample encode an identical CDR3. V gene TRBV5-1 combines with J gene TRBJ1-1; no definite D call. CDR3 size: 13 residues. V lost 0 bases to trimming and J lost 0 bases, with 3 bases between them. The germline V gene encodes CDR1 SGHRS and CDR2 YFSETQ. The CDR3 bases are TGCGCCAGCAGCTTGGCAGTGAACACTGAAGCTTTCTTT. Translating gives CASSLAVNTEAFF.

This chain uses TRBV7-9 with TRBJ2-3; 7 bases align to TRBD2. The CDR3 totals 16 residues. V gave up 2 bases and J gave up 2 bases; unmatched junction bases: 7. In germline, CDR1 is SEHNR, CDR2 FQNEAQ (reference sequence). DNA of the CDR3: TGTGCCAGCAGCTTACGGCGGGGGAGCTACACAGATACGCAGTATTTT. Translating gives CASSLRRGSYTDTQYF.

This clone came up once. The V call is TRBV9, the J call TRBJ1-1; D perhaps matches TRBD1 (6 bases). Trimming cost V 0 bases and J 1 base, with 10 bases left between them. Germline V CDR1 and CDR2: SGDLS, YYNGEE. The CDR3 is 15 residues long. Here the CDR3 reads CASSVGGGQNTEAFF. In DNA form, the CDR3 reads TGTGCCAGCAGCGTAGGGGGGGGACAGAACACTGAAGCTTTCTTT.

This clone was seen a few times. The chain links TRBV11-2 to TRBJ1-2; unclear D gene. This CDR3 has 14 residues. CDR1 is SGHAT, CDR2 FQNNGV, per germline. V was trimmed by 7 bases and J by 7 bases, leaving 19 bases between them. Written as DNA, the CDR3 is TGTGCCAGCACCCGCATCGGGGATCCTAGTGGCTACACCTTC. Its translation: CASTRIGDPSGYTF. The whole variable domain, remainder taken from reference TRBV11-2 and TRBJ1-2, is EAGVAQSPRYKIIEKRQSVAFWCNPISGHATLYWYQQILGQGPKLLIQFQNNGVVDDSQLPKDRFSAERLKGVDSTLKIQPAKLEDSAVYLCASTRIGDPSGYTFGSGTRLTVV.

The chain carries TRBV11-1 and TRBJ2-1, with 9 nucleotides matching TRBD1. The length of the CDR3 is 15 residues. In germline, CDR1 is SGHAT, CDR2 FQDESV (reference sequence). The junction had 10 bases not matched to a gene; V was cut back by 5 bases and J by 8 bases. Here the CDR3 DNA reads TGTGCCAGCAGCGGCAACCGGGACAGGGCGCATGAGCAGTTCTTC. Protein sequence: CASSGNRDRAHEQFF.

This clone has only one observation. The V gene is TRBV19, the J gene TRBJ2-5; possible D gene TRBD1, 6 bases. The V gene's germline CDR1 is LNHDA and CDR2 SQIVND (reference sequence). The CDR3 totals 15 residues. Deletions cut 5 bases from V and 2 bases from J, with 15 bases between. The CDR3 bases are TGTGCCAGTAGTTTCACGCGACAGGAGCAAGAGACCCAGTACTTC. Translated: CASSFTRQEQETQYF.

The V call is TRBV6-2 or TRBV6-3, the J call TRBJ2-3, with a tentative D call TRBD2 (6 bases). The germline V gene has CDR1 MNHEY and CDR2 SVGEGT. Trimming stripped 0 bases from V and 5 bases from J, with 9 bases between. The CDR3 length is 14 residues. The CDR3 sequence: CASSYSSEGDTQYF. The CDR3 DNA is TGTGCCAGCAGTTACTCCTCGGAGGGAGATACGCAGTATTTT.

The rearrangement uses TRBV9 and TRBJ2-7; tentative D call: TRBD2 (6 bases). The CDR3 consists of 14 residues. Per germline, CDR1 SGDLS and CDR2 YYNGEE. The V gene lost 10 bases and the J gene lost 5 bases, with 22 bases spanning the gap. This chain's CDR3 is CARGGAGTPNEQYV. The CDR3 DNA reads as TGTGCCCGGGGCGGGGCGGGGACCCCCAACGAGCAGTACGTC.

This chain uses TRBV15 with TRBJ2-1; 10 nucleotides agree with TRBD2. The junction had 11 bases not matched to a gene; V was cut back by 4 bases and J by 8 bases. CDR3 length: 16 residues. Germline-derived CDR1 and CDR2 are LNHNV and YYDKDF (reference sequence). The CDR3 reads CATSKSRAGGRDEQFF. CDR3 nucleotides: TGTGCCACCAGCAAAAGCCGAGCGGGGGGGCGCGATGAGCAGTTCTTC.

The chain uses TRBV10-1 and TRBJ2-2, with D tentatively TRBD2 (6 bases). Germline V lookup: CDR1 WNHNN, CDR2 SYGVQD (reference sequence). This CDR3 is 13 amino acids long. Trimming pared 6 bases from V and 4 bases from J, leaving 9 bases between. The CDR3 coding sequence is TGCGCCAGCAGGGCGGAGGGCACCGGGGAGCTGTTTTTT. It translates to CASRAEGTGELFF.

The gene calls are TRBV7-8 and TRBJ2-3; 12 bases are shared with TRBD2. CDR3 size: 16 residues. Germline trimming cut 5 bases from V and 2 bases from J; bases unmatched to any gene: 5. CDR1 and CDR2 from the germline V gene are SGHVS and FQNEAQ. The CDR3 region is CASSVTSGGPTDTQYF. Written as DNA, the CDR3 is TGTGCCAGCAGCGTCACTAGCGGGGGGCCCACAGATACGCAGTATTTT.

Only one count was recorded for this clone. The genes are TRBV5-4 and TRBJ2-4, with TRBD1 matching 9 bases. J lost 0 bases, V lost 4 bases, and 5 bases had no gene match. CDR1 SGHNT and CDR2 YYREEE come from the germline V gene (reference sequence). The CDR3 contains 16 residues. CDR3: CASSPGQGSAKNIQYF. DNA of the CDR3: TGTGCCAGCAGCCCGGGACAGGGCTCAGCCAAAAACATTCAGTACTTC.

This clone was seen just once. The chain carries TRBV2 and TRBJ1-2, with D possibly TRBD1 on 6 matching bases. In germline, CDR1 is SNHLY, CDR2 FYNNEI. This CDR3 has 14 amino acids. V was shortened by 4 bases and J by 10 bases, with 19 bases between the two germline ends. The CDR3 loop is CASSGLGALGVYTF. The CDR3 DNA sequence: TGTGCCAGCAGTGGGTTGGGGGCCCTCGGGGTCTACACCTTC.

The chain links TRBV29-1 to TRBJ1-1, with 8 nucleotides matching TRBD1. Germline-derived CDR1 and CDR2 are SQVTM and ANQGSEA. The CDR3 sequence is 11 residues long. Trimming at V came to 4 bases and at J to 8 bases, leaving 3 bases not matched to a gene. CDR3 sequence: CSVVGQAEAFF. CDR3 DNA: TGCAGCGTTGTGGGACAGGCGGAAGCTTTCTTT.

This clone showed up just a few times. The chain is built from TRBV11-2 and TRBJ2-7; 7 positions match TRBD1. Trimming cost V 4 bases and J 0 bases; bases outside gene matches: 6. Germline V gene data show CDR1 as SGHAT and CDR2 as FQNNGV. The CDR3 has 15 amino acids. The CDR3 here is CASSWGQTSSYEQYV. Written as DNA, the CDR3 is TGTGCCAGCAGCTGGGGACAGACGAGCTCCTACGAGCAGTACGTC.